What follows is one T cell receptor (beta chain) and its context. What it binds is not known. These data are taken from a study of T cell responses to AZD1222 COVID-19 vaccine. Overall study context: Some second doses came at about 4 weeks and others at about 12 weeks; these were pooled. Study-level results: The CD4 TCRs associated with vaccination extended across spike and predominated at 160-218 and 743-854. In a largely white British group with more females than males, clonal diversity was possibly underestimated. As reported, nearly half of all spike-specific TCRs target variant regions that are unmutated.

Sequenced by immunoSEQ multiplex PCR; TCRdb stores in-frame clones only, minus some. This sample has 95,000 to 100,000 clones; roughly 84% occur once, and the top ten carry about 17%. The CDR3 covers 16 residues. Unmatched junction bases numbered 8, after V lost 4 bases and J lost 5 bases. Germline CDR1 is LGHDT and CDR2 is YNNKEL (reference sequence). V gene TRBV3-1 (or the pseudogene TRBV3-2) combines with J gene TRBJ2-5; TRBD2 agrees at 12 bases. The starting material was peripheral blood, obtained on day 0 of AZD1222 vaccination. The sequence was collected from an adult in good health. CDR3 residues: CASSRVTSGSEETQYF. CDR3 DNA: TGTGCCAGCAGCCGAGTGACTAGCGGGAGTGAGGAGACCCAGTACTTC.